These 21 T cell receptor beta chains were all obtained from the same sample, sequenced in a study of blood T cells in healthy people across ages (dated by TCRdb to about 2015). The library was generated by 5' RACE. TCRdb records Illumina HiSeq 2500 as the sequencer. A second PCR of roughly 6 to 12 cycles was performed with a sample-barcoded 5' primer and a J-beta primer mix. TCRdb reran the public reads through fastp at Q25 and MiXCR, keeping productive beta chains. All rows with the same CDR3 protein become a single entry with the most common DNA and genes. This sample gives around 1,600,000 distinct CDR3 sequences in total; about 42% of them show up just once. The ten most abundant clones make up just over 4% of the sample. The sample consisted of blood. The source of these receptors is a woman aged 18-30 years in good health.

In this sample, this clonotype turned up once. This chain links TRBV29-1 with TRBJ2-7; 7 bases agree with TRBD1. V dropped 4 bases and J dropped 1; count of bases not matched to a gene: 4. The CDR3 is 13 residues long. Germline V gives CDR1 SQVTM, CDR2 ANQGSEA. CDR3 amino acids: CSVASGQSYEQYF. Here the CDR3 DNA reads TGCAGCGTTGCTTCGGGACAGTCCTACGAGCAGTACTTC.

This clonotype was counted at least ten times. The chain links TRBV4-3 to TRBJ2-1; D possibly uses TRBD1 or TRBD2 (5 bases each). V was pared by 0 bases and J by 10 bases, with 7 bases between. The CDR3 runs 12 residues. CDR1 is LGHNA, CDR2 YSLEER, per germline. CDR3 nucleotides: TGCGCCAGCAGCCAAGATTGGGGGGAGCAGTTCTTC. Translated: CASSQDWGEQFF.

The chain employs TRBV27 and TRBJ1-5; 7 bases are shared with TRBD1. CDR1 is MNHEY, CDR2 SMNVEV, per germline (reference sequence). Germline trimming cut 5 bases from V and 7 bases from J; bases unmatched to any gene: 8. The CDR3 extends over 14 amino acids. CDR3 sequence (DNA): TGTGCCAGCAGTCCAAAGACAGGGCGGCAGCCCCAGCATTTT. Translation: CASSPKTGRQPQHF.

The rearrangement uses TRBV14 and TRBJ1-6; TRBD1 matches at 9 bases. Germline trimming cut 4 bases from V and 3 bases from J; bases unmatched to any gene: 4. The germline gives CDR1 SGHDN, CDR2 FVKESK. The CDR3 contains 16 residues. CDR3 protein: CASSRGQGIYNSPLHF. Written as DNA, the CDR3 is TGTGCCAGCAGCCGGGGACAGGGTATCTATAATTCACCCCTCCACTTT.

This rearrangement joins TRBV6-2 or TRBV6-3 to TRBJ2-2; D uncertain. V lost 5 bases and J 6 bases, leaving 7 bases between the germline ends. Germline V gene data show CDR1 as MNHEY and CDR2 as SVGEGT. This CDR3 region has 12 residues. CDR3 in amino acids: CASSSRAGELFF. CDR3 coding DNA: TGTGCCAGCAGTAGCCGGGCCGGGGAGCTGTTTTTT.

The rearrangement joins TRBV20-1 to TRBJ2-2; 8 bases fit TRBD1. CDR1 is DFQATT and CDR2 is SNEGSKA in the germline V gene (reference sequence). J was trimmed by 5 bases and V by 6 bases; bases with no gene match: 8. This CDR3 spans 14 amino acids. Written as DNA, the CDR3 is TGCAGTGCGACTTCCAACAGGGGGACCGGGGAGCTGTTTTTT. Translated, it gives CSATSNRGTGELFF.

The chain couples TRBV29-1 to TRBJ1-1; 12 bases align to TRBD1. The CDR3 is made up of 18 amino acids. The germline V gene has CDR1 SQVTM and CDR2 ANQGSEA. Unmatched junction bases numbered 17, after V lost 5 bases and J lost 4 bases. The DNA of the CDR3 is TGCAGCGTTTCCTCTACCCGGGACAGGGGGCTTTCGGGCACTGAAGCTTTCTTT. Translated: CSVSSTRDRGLSGTEAFF.

This clonotype was seen only a few times. This sequence joins TRBV2 and TRBJ2-7; D may correspond to TRBD1 or TRBD2 (5 bases each). Trimming took 4 bases from V and 0 from J, leaving 16 bases between them. The CDR3 consists of 16 residues. The V gene's germline CDR1 is SNHLY and CDR2 FYNNEI. The CDR3 nucleotides read TGTGCCAGCAGTGGAGGGGTAGCTGAAAGCTCCTACGAGCAGTACTTC. Its translation is CASSGGVAESSYEQYF.

There are many counts of this clonotype. The rearrangement links TRBV7-8 to TRBJ1-1; 11 positions agree with TRBD1. This CDR3 has 16 residues. J gave up 1 base and V 3 bases, and 4 bases lay outside the gene matches. Germline CDR1 reads SGHVS; CDR2 reads FQNEAQ. The CDR3 DNA reads TGTGCCAGCAGCTTTAGGGACAGGGGGTCGAACACTGAAGCTTTCTTT. Translation: CASSFRDRGSNTEAFF.

This rearrangement joins TRBV10-3 to TRBJ1-1; 10 bases are shared with TRBD1. V gave up 4 bases and J gave up 4 bases; unmatched junction bases: 6. Germline CDR1 ENHRY, CDR2 SYGVKD. CDR3 length: 15 amino acids. The CDR3 DNA follows: TGTGCCATCAGTGCTCCGGGACAGGGGATCACTGAAGCTTTCTTT. It codes for CAISAPGQGITEAFF.

The rearrangement joins TRBV25-1 to TRBJ1-6, with D unclear. CDR3 length: 13 amino acids. The germline V and J ends were trimmed by 4 bases and 4 bases, with 5 bases remaining between them. Germline CDR1 MGHDK, CDR2 SYGVNS. CDR3 coding DNA: TGTGCCAGCAGTGTGGGTTATAATTCACCCCTCCACTTT. It translates to CASSVGYNSPLHF.

DNA for the CDR3: TGCAGCGTAACTCGGGACAGGGGAACAAGCGAGCAGTACTTC. This codes for CSVTRDRGTSEQYF. The genes are TRBV29-1 and TRBJ2-7; 10 nucleotides align to TRBD1. The germline V gene has CDR1 SQVTM and CDR2 ANQGSEA. Germline trimming cut 6 bases from V and 6 bases from J; bases unmatched to any gene: 11. This CDR3 is built from 14 residues.

The chain links TRBV9 to TRBJ2-5; tentative D call: TRBD1 (6 bases). The germline CDR1 and CDR2 sequences are SGDLS and YYNGEE. V was shortened by 2 bases and J by 11 bases, with 22 bases between the two germline ends. The CDR3 contains 15 residues. Here the CDR3 DNA reads TGTGCCAGCAGCGTCCGAATACAGGGAATCGATGAGCAGTACTTC. It codes for CASSVRIQGIDEQYF.

This clonotype was observed a handful of times. This rearrangement joins TRBV5-5 to TRBJ2-1, with D perhaps TRBD1 (6 bases). Trimming cost V 0 bases and J 8 bases, with 12 bases left between them. From germline, CDR1 is SGHKS and CDR2 YYEKEE (reference sequence). CDR3 length equals 14 residues. The DNA of the CDR3 is TGTGCCAGCAGCTTGGTCGGGACAAAGGATGAGCAGTTCTTC. Amino acids: CASSLVGTKDEQFF. The whole variable domain, remainder taken from reference TRBV5-5 and TRBJ2-1, is DAGVTQSPTHLIKTRGQQVTLRCSPISGHKSVSWYQQVLGQGPQFIFQYYEKEERGRGNFPDRFSARQFPNYSSELNVNALLLGDSALYLCASSLVGTKDEQFFGPGTRLTVL.

V is TRBV20-1 and J is TRBJ1-1, with TRBD1 matching 7 bases. Germline V gene sequence: CDR1 DFQATT, CDR2 SNEGSKA (reference sequence). This CDR3 spans 13 amino acids. The V segment lost 6 bases and the J segment 2 bases; nucleotides outside the gene matches: 6. CDR3 nucleotide sequence: TGCAGTGCAAACAGGGGACCAAACACTGAAGCTTTCTTT. This translates into CSANRGPNTEAFF.

This clonotype turned up a few times. The J gene is TRBJ1-5, the V gene TRBV10-3; tentatively, D is TRBD1 (5 bases). V was trimmed by 6 bases and J by 7 bases, leaving 13 bases between them. CDR1 is ENHRY, CDR2 SYGVKD, per germline. This CDR3 has 13 amino acids. The CDR3 loop reads CAIRGTSGQPQHF. The CDR3 bases are TGTGCCATCAGAGGGACCTCAGGGCAGCCCCAGCATTTT.

The V gene is TRBV6-6, the J gene TRBJ2-7; D may correspond to TRBD1 or TRBD2 (5 bases each). V was trimmed by 8 bases and J by 0 bases, leaving 20 bases between them. Germline CDR1 is MNHNY and CDR2 is SVGAGI (reference sequence). This CDR3 has 16 amino acids. CDR3 sequence (DNA): TGTGCCAGCTCAAACGGTGGGACCGTCTCCTCCTACGAGCAGTACTTC. This gives the protein CASSNGGTVSSYEQYF.

The J gene is TRBJ2-3, the V gene TRBV29-1; D remains ambiguous. CDR1 and CDR2 from the germline V gene are SQVTM and ANQGSEA. V lost 6 bases and J lost 4, with 17 bases in between. The CDR3 has 14 amino acids. The CDR3 is CSVRRPLSSDTQYF. The CDR3 nucleotides read TGCAGCGTCAGACGACCACTTAGCTCAGATACGCAGTATTTT.

The V call is TRBV12-3 or TRBV12-4, the J call TRBJ2-5, with 8 bases matching TRBD2. The CDR3 runs to 16 residues. V was pared by 5 bases and J by 5 bases, with 13 bases of the junction left unmatched. CDR3 DNA: TGTGCCAGCAGTCTACCCGGGGGGGAGCAAGCGGAGACCCAGTACTTC. It yields the protein CASSLPGGEQAETQYF.

This rearrangement joins TRBV21-1 to TRBJ2-7; TRBD2 is the table's D call and was not checked against the DNA. TRBV21-1 is shown as a pseudogene. CDR3 length: 17 residues. The chain's CDR3 is CASILTLGTTHSYEQYF. The CDR3 bases are TGTGCCAGCATCCTAACCCTTGGGACTACTCATTCCTACGAGCAGTACTTC.

This clonotype is a singleton in its sample. This chain uses TRBV3-1 with TRBJ2-7; TRBD2 matches 15 bases. J lost 7 bases, V lost 6 bases, and 7 bases had no gene match. Germline CDR1 and CDR2: LGHDT and YNNKEL (reference sequence). This CDR3 has 15 residues. The CDR3 is CASRPGLAGGNEQYF. DNA of the CDR3: TGTGCCAGCAGACCGGGACTAGCGGGAGGAAATGAGCAGTACTTC.